The rows below give T cell receptor beta chains drawn from one sample of a study of CD8+ T cells in alopecia areata. Produced via immunoSEQ multiplex PCR; TCRdb's table is partial and in-frame only. The data show 150,000 to 200,000 clones, 60% seen once. This specimen consisted of CD4+ T cells sorted from blood, obtained at week 24, from a patient treated with tofacitinib. These receptors were collected from a human donor with alopecia areata. The CDR3 runs from the conserved cysteine through the conserved F or W. Each record gives: D gene, V gene, J gene, clone size, CDR3 DNA, CDR3 protein. A D gene is named only where the DNA matches it firmly. A clone size is listed for some rows: how often the clone was seen (once, few, many), or a class if it is expanded.

d_gene: TRBD2
v_gene: TRBV29-1
j_gene: TRBJ2-1
abundance: -
CDR3nt: TGCAGCGTTGAGAGGGGGACTAGCGGACACAATGAGCAGTTCTTC
CDR3aa: CSVERGTSGHNEQFF

d_gene: -
v_gene: TRBV29-1
j_gene: TRBJ1-2
abundance: -
CDR3nt: TGCAGCGTCGGACGAGTCTATGGCTACACCTTC
CDR3aa: CSVGRVYGYTF

d_gene: TRBD2
v_gene: TRBV5-1
j_gene: TRBJ2-1
abundance: -
CDR3nt: TGCGCCAGCAGCTTGGCAGCGGGGGTCTACAATGAGCAGTTCTTC
CDR3aa: CASSLAAGVYNEQFF

d_gene: TRBD1
v_gene: TRBV29-1
j_gene: TRBJ2-7
abundance: -
CDR3nt: TGCAGCGTTGTTCCAGGGGGCAACGAGCAGTACTTC
CDR3aa: CSVVPGGNEQYF

d_gene: -
v_gene: TRBV5-6
j_gene: TRBJ2-1
abundance: -
CDR3nt: TGTGCCAGCAGCTTGCCCAACAGCCAGCAGTTCTTC
CDR3aa: CASSLPNSQQFF

d_gene: -
v_gene: TRBV6-1
j_gene: TRBJ1-1
abundance: -
CDR3nt: TGTGCCAGCAGTTGGGAGGGGGGGGTGAACACTGAAGCTTTCTTT
CDR3aa: CASSWEGGVNTEAFF

d_gene: TRBD1
v_gene: TRBV29-1
j_gene: TRBJ2-3
abundance: -
CDR3nt: TGCAGCGTTCGGACAGGGCACACAGATACGCAGTATTTT
CDR3aa: CSVRTGHTDTQYF

d_gene: -
v_gene: TRBV4-3
j_gene: TRBJ1-6
abundance: -
CDR3nt: TGCGCCAGCAGCCAAGATGCAGCTAGCTCCTATAATTCACCCCTCCACTTT
CDR3aa: CASSQDAASSYNSPLHF

d_gene: -
v_gene: TRBV25-1
j_gene: TRBJ1-1
abundance: -
CDR3nt: TGTGCCAGCATTAGGGGGAACACTGAAGCTTTCTTT
CDR3aa: CASIRGNTEAFF

d_gene: -
v_gene: TRBV5-1
j_gene: TRBJ2-6
abundance: -
CDR3nt: TGCGCCAGCAGCCGGGACTCTACGGCTGGGGCCAACGTCCTGACTTTC
CDR3aa: CASSRDSTAGANVLTF

d_gene: -
v_gene: TRBV5-1
j_gene: TRBJ2-5
abundance: -
CDR3nt: TGCGCCAGCAGCCCTGGACAGTCAACGTTGGAGACCCAGTACTTC
CDR3aa: CASSPGQSTLETQYF

d_gene: -
v_gene: TRBV6-1
j_gene: TRBJ1-2
abundance: few
CDR3nt: TGTGCCAGCAGTGAACAAGGTGGAATCTATGGCTACACCTTC
CDR3aa: CASSEQGGIYGYTF

d_gene: TRBD1
v_gene: TRBV15
j_gene: TRBJ1-5
abundance: -
CDR3nt: TGTGCCACCAGCAGAAGCCCGGACAGGGAAGAGCCCCAGCATTTT
CDR3aa: CATSRSPDREEPQHF

d_gene: -
v_gene: TRBV30
j_gene: TRBJ2-3
abundance: -
CDR3nt: TGTGCCTGGAGTGTAACCGGCATTAGCACAGATACGCAGTATTTT
CDR3aa: CAWSVTGISTDTQYF

d_gene: -
v_gene: TRBV12-5
j_gene: TRBJ2-2
abundance: -
CDR3nt: TGTGCTACGAGGCGGTCGAACACCGGGGAGCTGTTTTTT
CDR3aa: CATRRSNTGELFF

d_gene: -
v_gene: TRBV2
j_gene: TRBJ2-7
abundance: -
CDR3nt: TGTGCCACCGTGGACAGATTCTACGAGCAGTACTTC
CDR3aa: CATVDRFYEQYF

d_gene: TRBD1
v_gene: TRBV29-1
j_gene: TRBJ2-2
abundance: -
CDR3nt: TGCAGCGTTGCTAAGGGACAGGGCCACGGGGAGCTGTTTTTT
CDR3aa: CSVAKGQGHGELFF

d_gene: -
v_gene: TRBV10-3
j_gene: TRBJ2-7
abundance: few
CDR3nt: TGTGCCATCAGTGAGTACTCAAGTGGGCTAGCTGGCGAGCAGTACTTC
CDR3aa: CAISEYSSGLAGEQYF

d_gene: -
v_gene: TRBV30
j_gene: TRBJ1-2
abundance: -
CDR3nt: TGTGCCTGGAATAGCCTTTATGGCTACACCTTC
CDR3aa: CAWNSLYGYTF

d_gene: TRBD1
v_gene: TRBV7-2
j_gene: TRBJ1-1
abundance: -
CDR3nt: TGTGCCAGCAGCTTAGTGAGACAGGGTTCAGCTTTCTTT
CDR3aa: CASSLVRQGSAFF

d_gene: TRBD1
v_gene: TRBV4-3
j_gene: TRBJ2-6
abundance: -
CDR3nt: TGCGCCAGCAGCCAAGCCGGCCAACAGGGGGCTGGTGGGGCCAACGTCCTGACTTTC
CDR3aa: CASSQAGQQGAGGANVLTF

d_gene: -
v_gene: TRBV29-1
j_gene: TRBJ1-1
abundance: -
CDR3nt: TGCAGCGTTGACAGGGCCGGCTTCAACACTGAAGCTTTCTTT
CDR3aa: CSVDRAGFNTEAFF

d_gene: TRBD1
v_gene: TRBV14
j_gene: TRBJ1-2
abundance: -
CDR3nt: TGTGCCAGCAGCCTACTGGGACAGGGGGGTTATGGCTACACCTTC
CDR3aa: CASSLLGQGGYGYTF

d_gene: TRBD2
v_gene: TRBV2
j_gene: TRBJ2-1
abundance: few
CDR3nt: TGTGCCAGCAGTCTTGTAGCGGGGGGTTCCTCCTACAATGAGCAGTTCTTC
CDR3aa: CASSLVAGGSSYNEQFF

d_gene: TRBD2
v_gene: TRBV5-4
j_gene: TRBJ2-4
abundance: -
CDR3nt: TGTGCCAGCAGCCGGGGGGGAGAGGATAAGGAAAACATTCAGTACTTC
CDR3aa: CASSRGGEDKENIQYF

d_gene: TRBD1
v_gene: TRBV5-1
j_gene: TRBJ2-1
abundance: -
CDR3nt: TGCGCCAGCAGCCTAGGGACAGGGGGTTTGTACAATGAGCAGTTCTTC
CDR3aa: CASSLGTGGLYNEQFF

d_gene: -
v_gene: TRBV28
j_gene: TRBJ2-2
abundance: -
CDR3nt: TGTGCCAGCGGACTGCTAGGTTTGTCCGGGGAGCTGTTTTTT
CDR3aa: CASGLLGLSGELFF

d_gene: -
v_gene: TRBV4-1
j_gene: TRBJ1-2
abundance: many
CDR3nt: TGCGCCAGCAGCCAGGCATACAGTGGAGCTAACTATGGCTACACCTTC
CDR3aa: CASSQAYSGANYGYTF

d_gene: TRBD1
v_gene: TRBV6-1
j_gene: TRBJ1-1
abundance: few
CDR3nt: TGTGCCAGCAGTTCCACAGGGGAGGGGAACACTGAAGCTTTCTTT
CDR3aa: CASSSTGEGNTEAFF

d_gene: TRBD1
v_gene: TRBV7-2
j_gene: TRBJ1-2
abundance: -
CDR3nt: TGTGCCAGCAGCTTTGGACAGGGAGGCTATGGCTACACCTTC
CDR3aa: CASSFGQGGYGYTF

d_gene: -
v_gene: TRBV30
j_gene: TRBJ1-6
abundance: -
CDR3nt: TGTGCCTGGAGGGGGGGTTCTGAGGTCTCACCCCTCCACTTT
CDR3aa: CAWRGGSEVSPLHF

d_gene: TRBD2
v_gene: TRBV29-1
j_gene: TRBJ2-1
abundance: -
CDR3nt: TGCAGCGTTGCAGGGAGGGCCTACAATGAGCAGTTCTTC
CDR3aa: CSVAGRAYNEQFF

d_gene: TRBD2
v_gene: TRBV27
j_gene: TRBJ2-5
abundance: -
CDR3nt: TGTGCCAGCAGTCGCAGGACTAGCTTAAGGCAAGAGACCCAGTACTTC
CDR3aa: CASSRRTSLRQETQYF

d_gene: -
v_gene: TRBV7-8
j_gene: TRBJ2-5
abundance: -
CDR3nt: TGTGCCAGCAGCTTAGACTTCAAACTGCAAGAGACCCAGTACTTC
CDR3aa: CASSLDFKLQETQYF

d_gene: -
v_gene: TRBV5-6
j_gene: TRBJ2-1
abundance: -
CDR3nt: TGTGCCAGCAGCTTGGCCAACAGGGGACTACAGTTCTTC
CDR3aa: CASSLANRGLQFF

d_gene: -
v_gene: TRBV11-2
j_gene: TRBJ1-4
abundance: -
CDR3nt: TGTGCCAGCAGTAACAGTGATAATGAAAAACTGTTTTTT
CDR3aa: CASSNSDNEKLFF